Below, 26 T cell receptor beta chains from the same sample are listed, as sequenced in a study of blood T cell repertoires in COVID-19. Profiling relied on immunoSEQ multiplex PCR, and the TCRdb table lists in-frame clones only, not all of them. Of about 160,000 clones in the sample, over 75% were seen once. The sequenced material came from peripheral blood. These receptors were collected from a man aged 70 or older with acute or convalescent COVID-19.

This sequence joins TRBV11-3 and TRBJ1-3; no firm D call. This CDR3 is built from 12 residues. CDR1 and CDR2 from the germline V gene are SGHNT and YENEEA. The V and J ends lost 1 base and 7 bases respectively, with 5 bases between them. The DNA of the CDR3 is TGTGCCAGCAGCTTAGTGCGGAACACCATATATTTT. Translation gives CASSLVRNTIYF.

This clone came up once. V gene TRBV2 combines with J gene TRBJ1-4, with TRBD1 as a possible D gene (6 bases). Germline values: CDR1 SNHLY, CDR2 FYNNEI. CDR3 length: 16 residues. With 4 bases removed from V and 3 bases from J, the gap between germline ends came to 15 bases. The DNA of the CDR3 is TGTGCCAGCAGTGTCAATTCGCCAGGGGCTAATGAAAAACTGTTTTTT. Its protein is CASSVNSPGANEKLFF.

The genes are TRBV29-1 and TRBJ1-1; tentatively, D is TRBD1 (6 bases). This CDR3 comprises 12 residues. Trimming shortened V by 7 bases and J by 6 bases, and 15 bases separated the two germline ends. Looked up from germline, CDR1 is SQVTM and CDR2 is ANQGSEA. CDR3 protein: CSAHRALAEAFF. The DNA for the CDR3 is TGCAGCGCCCACAGGGCTTTGGCTGAAGCTTTCTTT. The full variable domain, its missing parts supplied by reference TRBV29-1 and TRBJ1-1, is SAVISQKPSRDICQRGTSLTIQCQVDSQVTMMFWYRQQPGQSLTLIATANQGSEATYESGFVIDKFPISRPNLTFSTLTVSNMSPEDSSIYLCSAHRALAEAFFGQGTRLTVV.

The chain carries TRBV6-5 and TRBJ1-5; 7 bases line up with TRBD1. Unmatched junction bases numbered 10, after V lost 2 bases and J lost 6 bases. From germline, CDR1 is MNHEY and CDR2 SVGAGI. This CDR3 region has 16 residues. CDR3 bases: TGTGCCAGCAGTTACGGCGGATCAGGGGGTGGTCAGCCCCAGCATTTT. It yields the protein CASSYGGSGGGQPQHF.

V and J are TRBV5-1 and TRBJ2-1; D might be TRBD1 (6 bases). Germline loops: CDR1 SGHRS, CDR2 YFSETQ. Trimming took off 0 bases at V and 10 bases at J, with 8 bases between the two ends. CDR3 length: 12 amino acids. The CDR3 sequence: CASSLGTEEQFF. The CDR3 region has the DNA TGCGCCAGCAGCTTGGGGACAGAAGAGCAGTTCTTC.

The V and J genes are TRBV7-9 and TRBJ1-5, with D unresolved. V was shortened by 3 bases and J by 5 bases, with 11 bases between the two germline ends. This CDR3 comprises 14 residues. Germline V gene data show CDR1 as SEHNR and CDR2 as FQNEAQ (reference sequence). CDR3 sequence: CASSFGVLDQPQHF. Here the CDR3 DNA reads TGTGCCAGCAGCTTCGGGGTCCTCGATCAGCCCCAGCATTTT.

The V call is TRBV5-1, the J call TRBJ2-1; D possibly corresponds to TRBD2 (6 bases). The CDR3 is 15 amino acids. In germline, CDR1 is SGHRS, CDR2 YFSETQ. V dropped 4 bases and J dropped 4 bases, with 15 bases sitting between them. The CDR3 reads CASSPPLGTYNEQFF. In DNA form, the CDR3 reads TGCGCCAGCAGCCCCCCATTGGGGACTTACAATGAGCAGTTCTTC.

The chain carries TRBV6-5 and TRBJ1-4; D unresolved. V shed 2 bases and J shed 0 bases, with 10 bases lying between them. Germline V gene data show CDR1 as MNHEY and CDR2 as SVGAGI. The CDR3 is 16 residues long. CDR3 in amino acids: CASSYALQATNEKLFF. The DNA of the CDR3 is TGTGCCAGCAGTTACGCCTTACAAGCAACTAATGAAAAACTGTTTTTT.

The rearrangement uses TRBV11-2 and TRBJ2-3; the match to TRBD2 covers 10 bases. V lost 5 bases to trimming and J lost 8 bases; unmatched junction nucleotides: 7. CDR1 is SGHAT, CDR2 FQNNGV, per germline. The CDR3 is made up of 14 amino acids. The CDR3 region has the DNA TGTGCCAGCAGCCAAGGGCCTAGCGGGAGTACGCAGTATTTT. It specifies CASSQGPSGSTQYF.

The chain links TRBV10-3 to TRBJ1-3; D unclear. This CDR3 is 13 amino acids long. V was trimmed by 4 bases and J by 3 bases, leaving 7 bases between them. Germline CDR1 ENHRY, CDR2 SYGVKD. The CDR3 coding sequence is TGTGCCATCAGTGGCTCCGGTGGAAACACCATATATTTT. Encoded protein: CAISGSGGNTIYF.

The chain joins TRBV19 to TRBJ2-2; D might be TRBD1 (6 bases). From germline, CDR1 is LNHDA and CDR2 SQIVND (reference sequence). Trimming took 4 bases from V and 8 from J, leaving 17 bases between them. This CDR3 has 15 residues. The CDR3 DNA sequence: TGTGCCAGTAGTAACCCAACAGGGAAGAGGGGGGAGCTGTTTTTT. This codes for CASSNPTGKRGELFF.

The chain has TRBV6-5 and TRBJ2-7; 10 bases align to TRBD1. The ends lost 6 bases at V and 3 bases at J; junction bases unmatched: 2. Germline V CDR1 and CDR2: MNHEY, SVGAGI. The CDR3 runs to 13 residues. The CDR3 loop reads CASRTGGSYEQYF. DNA for the CDR3: TGTGCCAGCAGGACAGGGGGCAGCTACGAGCAGTACTTC.

This clone was recorded a few times. The chain links TRBV18 to TRBJ2-1; 10 positions agree with TRBD1. With 4 bases clipped from V and 7 bases from J, the junction kept 7 bases outside the gene matches. Germline V gene sequence: CDR1 KGHSH, CDR2 LQKENI. CDR3 length equals 15 residues. CDR3: CASSLDRGRGNEQFF. The CDR3 DNA reads TGTGCCAGCTCACTCGACAGGGGGCGAGGAAATGAGCAGTTCTTC.

The rearrangement joins TRBV4-2 to TRBJ2-1, with D possibly TRBD1 on 5 matching bases. V was shortened by 1 base and J by 5 bases, with 15 bases between the two germline ends. The CDR3 runs to 16 residues. From germline, CDR1 is LGHNA and CDR2 YNFKEQ. In DNA form, the CDR3 reads TGTGCCAGCAGCCAAGTTGCGGACACGCTCCACAATGAGCAGTTCTTC. Amino acids: CASSQVADTLHNEQFF.

A note on this clone: Other DNA sequences within the sample encode an identical CDR3. The chain joins TRBV25-1 to TRBJ2-1, with D unclear. The CDR3 covers 11 residues. The germline V gene has CDR1 MGHDK and CDR2 SYGVNS. Trimming removed 3 bases at V and 7 bases at J, with 4 bases between. CDR3 coding DNA: TGTGCCAGCAGTGATCTTAATGAGCAGTTCTTC. Its translation is CASSDLNEQFF.

The chain has TRBV9 and TRBJ2-3; 8 bases match TRBD2. The J segment lost 6 bases and the V segment lost 4 bases, leaving 13 bases of the junction unmatched. There are 16 residues in the CDR3. The V gene's germline CDR1 is SGDLS and CDR2 YYNGEE. CDR3 sequence reads: CASSPTAGARSDTQYF. CDR3 nucleotides: TGTGCCAGCAGCCCCACAGCGGGGGCCCGATCGGATACGCAGTATTTT.

The J gene is TRBJ1-1, the V gene TRBV27, with unresolved D. Germline CDR1 reads MNHEY; CDR2 reads SMNVEV (reference sequence). Trimming removed 6 bases from V and 1 base from J, with 15 bases in between. The CDR3 length is 15 residues. CDR3 sequence: CASSVGSTWNTEAFF. CDR3 nucleotide sequence: TGTGCCAGCAGCGTTGGGAGCACTTGGAACACTGAAGCTTTCTTT.

The chain is built from TRBV5-4 and TRBJ2-5; 9 bases align to TRBD2. The CDR3 covers 15 residues. The germline gives CDR1 SGHNT, CDR2 YYREEE (reference sequence). After removal of 0 bases from V and 5 bases from J, the junction contained 5 bases not matched to a gene. CDR3 nucleotides: TGTGCCAGCAGCTTGGGTGGCGGGGGGGTCGAGACCCAGTACTTC. It codes for CASSLGGGGVETQYF.

This clone has only one observation. In nucleotides, the CDR3 is TGCGCCAGCAGCCAAGATCAGCTAGCGGTATCCTACGAGCAGTACTTC. Translating it yields CASSQDQLAVSYEQYF. This sequence joins TRBV4-1 and TRBJ2-7, with 7 nucleotides matching TRBD2. The V gene end was trimmed by 0 bases and the J gene end by 1 base; junction bases not matched to a gene: 6. The CDR3 is 16 amino acids. The V gene's germline CDR1 is MGHRA and CDR2 YSYEKL.

This rearrangement joins TRBV5-1 to TRBJ1-5; 7 nucleotides align to TRBD1. The CDR3 length is 14 residues. Germline CDR1 is SGHRS and CDR2 is YFSETQ. Trimming cost V 0 bases and J 6 bases; bases outside gene matches: 3. CDR3 DNA: TGCGCCAGCAGCTTGGAAGGGGGCTTTCAGCCCCAGCATTTT. This translates into CASSLEGGFQPQHF.

The V call is TRBV7-9, the J call TRBJ2-1; 11 nucleotides align to TRBD2. Trimming took 5 bases from V and 5 from J; bases not matched to a gene: 5. CDR1 and CDR2 from the germline V gene are SEHNR and FQNEAQ (reference sequence). The CDR3 covers 15 residues. The CDR3 DNA reads as TGTGCCAGCAGCGCAGGACTAGCGGGTAACAATGAGCAGTTCTTC. Residues: CASSAGLAGNNEQFF.

The CDR3 DNA follows: TGTGCCAGCAGCGTAGCGGGTCATAGCAATCAGCCCCAGCATTTT. Translation gives CASSVAGHSNQPQHF. The V call is TRBV9, the J call TRBJ1-5, with no clear D. The germline gives CDR1 SGDLS, CDR2 YYNGEE. Trimming left V 0 bases short and J 0 bases short, with 7 bases between. CDR3 size: 15 residues. Using reference TRBV9 and TRBJ1-5 for the parts outside the CDR3, the full variable domain is DSGVTQTPKHLITATGQRVTLRCSPRSGDLSVYWYQQSLDQGLQFLIQYYNGEERAKGNILERFSAQQFPDLHSELNLSSLELGDSALYFCASSVAGHSNQPQHFGDGTRLSIL.

This chain connects TRBV28 to TRBJ2-7, with 7 bases identical to TRBD1. V lost 10 bases and J lost 3; bases outside the gene matches: 9. CDR1 MDHEN and CDR2 SYDVKM come from the germline V gene. The CDR3 sequence is 13 residues long. The CDR3 DNA reads as TGTGCCAACAGACAGGGCTTACACTACGAGCAGTACTTC. Its translation: CANRQGLHYEQYF.

This chain joins TRBV5-4 and TRBJ2-1; TRBD2 aligns across 11 bases. The CDR3 runs 15 residues. The ends lost 0 bases at V and 6 bases at J; junction bases unmatched: 2. Germline V gene lookup returns CDR1 SGHNT and CDR2 YYREEE (reference sequence). The CDR3 sequence: CASSLVTSGANEQFF. CDR3 nucleotide sequence: TGTGCCAGCAGCTTGGTGACTAGCGGGGCCAATGAGCAGTTCTTC.

The chain is built from TRBV15 and TRBJ1-1; TRBD1 matches 7 bases. J gave up 5 bases and V 1 base, and 7 bases lay outside the gene matches. The CDR3 contains 15 residues. Germline CDR1 is LNHNV and CDR2 is YYDKDF (reference sequence). The CDR3 protein is CATSRGQGVETEAFF. The CDR3 bases are TGTGCCACCAGCAGAGGCCAGGGGGTGGAGACTGAAGCTTTCTTT.

This clone was detected many times. The V gene is TRBV5-1, the J gene TRBJ2-7, with TRBD2 matching 10 bases. The CDR3 sequence is 15 residues long. Germline loops: CDR1 SGHRS, CDR2 YFSETQ. V lost 4 bases and J lost 3; bases outside the gene matches: 7. CDR3 in DNA: TGCGCCAGCAGCCCAAGCGGGACTAGCGACTACGAGCAGTACTTC. Residues: CASSPSGTSDYEQYF.